This T cell receptor beta chain derives from a study of OX40 agonist ivuxolimab in advanced cancers. Assay: immunoSEQ multiplex PCR; the TCRdb copy retains only in-frame clones and omits some. The sample comprises roughly 56,000 clones, roughly 81% of which are singletons, and 4.7% rests with the top ten. Germline V gene lookup returns CDR1 MDHEN and CDR2 SYDVKM. The V end lost 3 bases, the J end lost 3 bases, and 9 bases lay between the germline ends. The CDR3 runs to 14 residues. The sequencing used CD4+ or CD8+ T cells sorted from blood, collected in a trial of the OX40 agonist ivuxolimab. The rearrangement uses TRBV28 and TRBJ1-5; D gene uncertain. The TCR originated in an adult with an advanced solid tumor such as melanoma, head and neck, liver or kidney cancer. The CDR3 sequence is CASSFTGYNQPQHF. For the CDR3, the DNA is TGTGCCAGCAGTTTTACCGGGTACAATCAGCCCCAGCATTTT.